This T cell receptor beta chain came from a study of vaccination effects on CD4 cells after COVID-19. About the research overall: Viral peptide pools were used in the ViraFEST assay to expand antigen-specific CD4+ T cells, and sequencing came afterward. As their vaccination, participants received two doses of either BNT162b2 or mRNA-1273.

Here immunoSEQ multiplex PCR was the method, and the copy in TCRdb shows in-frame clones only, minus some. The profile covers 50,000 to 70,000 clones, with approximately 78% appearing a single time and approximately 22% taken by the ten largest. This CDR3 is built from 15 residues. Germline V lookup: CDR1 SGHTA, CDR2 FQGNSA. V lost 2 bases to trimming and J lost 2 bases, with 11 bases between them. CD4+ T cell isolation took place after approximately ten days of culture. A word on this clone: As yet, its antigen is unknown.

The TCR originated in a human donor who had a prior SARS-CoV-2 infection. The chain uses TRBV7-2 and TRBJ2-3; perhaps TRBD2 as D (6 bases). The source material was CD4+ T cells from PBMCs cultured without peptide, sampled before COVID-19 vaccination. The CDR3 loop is CASSLLASYTDTQYF. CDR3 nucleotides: TGTGCCAGCAGCTTACTAGCGTCTTACACAGATACGCAGTATTTT.